This T cell receptor beta chain was observed in a study of T-cell reconstitution after alpha-beta-depleted transplantation in children. Findings and caveats of the study: Alpha-beta T cells about two months after transplant reportedly derived from several hundred expanded graft clones.

The CDR3 loop spans 16 amino acids. V trimming: 4 bases; J trimming: 1 base; junction bases outside the gene matches: 8. Germline assignment: CDR1 SGHRS and CDR2 YFSETQ. The TCRbeta library incorporated unique molecular identifiers. TCRdb re-called the PCR reads with MiXCR, one entry per CDR3 protein. The sample contains hundreds of thousands of distinct CDR3 sequences, over 10% of which appear only once. There are a few counts of this clonotype. Its target is not known. The sample consisted of PBMCs, mostly from graft donor cells, taken 360 days after TCRalphabeta/CD19-depleted stem cell transplant. The source of this sequence is a male patient younger than 18 who had a stem cell transplant for acute myeloid leukemia, so the T cells may come from the graft donor. The V and J genes are TRBV5-1 and TRBJ2-1, with 7 bases aligning to TRBD1. The CDR3, as DNA: TGCGCCAGCAGCGCTAGACAGGGAAATTCCTACAATGAGCAGTTCTTC. It codes for CASSARQGNSYNEQFF.